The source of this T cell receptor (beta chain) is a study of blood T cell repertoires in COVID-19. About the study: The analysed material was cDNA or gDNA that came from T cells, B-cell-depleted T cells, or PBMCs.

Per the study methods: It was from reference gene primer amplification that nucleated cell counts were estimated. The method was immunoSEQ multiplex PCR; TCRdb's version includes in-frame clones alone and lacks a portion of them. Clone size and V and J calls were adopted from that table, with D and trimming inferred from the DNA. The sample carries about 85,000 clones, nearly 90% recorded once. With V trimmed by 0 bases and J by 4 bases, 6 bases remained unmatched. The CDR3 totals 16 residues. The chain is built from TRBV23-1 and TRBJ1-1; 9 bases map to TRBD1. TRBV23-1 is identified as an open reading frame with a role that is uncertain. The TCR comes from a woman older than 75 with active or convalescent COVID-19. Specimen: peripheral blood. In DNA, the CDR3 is TGCGCCAGCAGTCAATCGTTAGGACAGGGGTTCACTGAAGCTTTCTTT. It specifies CASSQSLGQGFTEAFF.